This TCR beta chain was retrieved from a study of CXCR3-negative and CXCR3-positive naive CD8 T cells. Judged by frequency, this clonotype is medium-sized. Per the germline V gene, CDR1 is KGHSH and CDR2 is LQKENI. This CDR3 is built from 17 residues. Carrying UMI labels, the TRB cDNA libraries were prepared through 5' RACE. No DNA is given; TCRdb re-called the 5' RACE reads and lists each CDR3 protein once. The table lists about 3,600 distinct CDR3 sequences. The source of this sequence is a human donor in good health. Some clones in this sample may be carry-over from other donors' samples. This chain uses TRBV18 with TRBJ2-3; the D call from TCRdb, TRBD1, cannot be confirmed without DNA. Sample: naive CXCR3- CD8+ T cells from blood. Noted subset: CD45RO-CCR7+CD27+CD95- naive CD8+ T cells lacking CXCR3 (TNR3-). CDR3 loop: CASSPAGTDSSTDTQYF.